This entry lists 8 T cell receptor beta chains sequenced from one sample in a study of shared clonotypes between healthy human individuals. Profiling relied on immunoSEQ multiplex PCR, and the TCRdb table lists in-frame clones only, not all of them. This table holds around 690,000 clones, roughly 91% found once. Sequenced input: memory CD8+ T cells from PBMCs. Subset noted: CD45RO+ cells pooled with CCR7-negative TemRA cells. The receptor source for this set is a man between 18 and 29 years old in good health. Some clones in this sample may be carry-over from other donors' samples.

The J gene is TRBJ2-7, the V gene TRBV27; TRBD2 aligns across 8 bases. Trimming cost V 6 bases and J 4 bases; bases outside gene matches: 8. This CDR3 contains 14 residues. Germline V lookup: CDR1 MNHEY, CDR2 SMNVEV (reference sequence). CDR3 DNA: TGTGCCAGCAGACCCGACTTAGCGGGGTACGAGCAGTACTTC. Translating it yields CASRPDLAGYEQYF.

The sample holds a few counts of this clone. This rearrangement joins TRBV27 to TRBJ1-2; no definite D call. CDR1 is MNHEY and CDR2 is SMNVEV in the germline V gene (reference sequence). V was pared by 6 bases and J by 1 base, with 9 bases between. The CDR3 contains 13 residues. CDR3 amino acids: CASSIRSNYGYTF. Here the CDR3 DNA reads TGTGCCAGCAGCATTCGAAGTAACTATGGCTACACCTTC.

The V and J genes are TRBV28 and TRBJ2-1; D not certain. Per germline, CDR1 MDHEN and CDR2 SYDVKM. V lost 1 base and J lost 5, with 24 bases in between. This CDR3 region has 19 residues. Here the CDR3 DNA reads TGTGCCAGCAGTTTATTCCGGATCCGGGTCCCGGGCACCCACAATGAGCAGTTCTTC. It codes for CASSLFRIRVPGTHNEQFF.

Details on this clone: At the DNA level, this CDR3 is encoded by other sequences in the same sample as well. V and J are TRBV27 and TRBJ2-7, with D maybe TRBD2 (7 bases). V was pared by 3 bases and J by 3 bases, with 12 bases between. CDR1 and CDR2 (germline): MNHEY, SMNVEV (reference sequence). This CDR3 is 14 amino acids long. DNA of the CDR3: TGTGCCAGCAGTTTGGTGGGAGGGGGCTACGAGCAGTACTTC. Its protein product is CASSLVGGGYEQYF.

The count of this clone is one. CDR3 sequence: CSATQGVYEQYF. CDR3 DNA sequence: TGCAGCGCCACTCAGGGGGTCTACGAGCAGTACTTC. The chain joins TRBV29-1 to TRBJ2-7; 7 bases align to TRBD1. The junction had 6 bases not matched to a gene; V was cut back by 7 bases and J by 3 bases. Germline V gene lookup returns CDR1 SQVTM and CDR2 ANQGSEA. This CDR3 contains 12 residues.

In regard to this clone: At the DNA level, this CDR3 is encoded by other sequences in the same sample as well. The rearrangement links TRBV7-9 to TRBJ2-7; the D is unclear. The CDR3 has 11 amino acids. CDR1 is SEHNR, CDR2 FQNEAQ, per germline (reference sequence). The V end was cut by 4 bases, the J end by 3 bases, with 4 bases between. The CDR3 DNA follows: TGTGCCAGCAGCTCGAACTACGAGCAGTACTTC. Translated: CASSSNYEQYF.

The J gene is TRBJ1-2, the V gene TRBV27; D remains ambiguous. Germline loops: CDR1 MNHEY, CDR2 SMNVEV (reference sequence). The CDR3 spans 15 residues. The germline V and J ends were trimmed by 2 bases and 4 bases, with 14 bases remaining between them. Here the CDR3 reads CASSLSRSFFYGYTF. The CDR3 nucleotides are TGTGCCAGCAGTTTAAGCCGGAGTTTTTTCTATGGCTACACCTTC.

The CDR3 loop reads CASSQGGQANEKLFF. The CDR3 region has the DNA TGCGCCAGCAGCCAAGGAGGGCAGGCTAATGAAAAACTGTTTTTT. This rearrangement joins TRBV4-3 to TRBJ1-4; D not resolved. The CDR3 spans 15 residues. The V and J ends lost 1 base and 3 bases respectively, with 9 bases between them. Germline V lookup: CDR1 LGHNA, CDR2 YSLEER.